The rows below give T cell receptor beta chains drawn from one sample of a study of control samples from healthy donors and cancer patients. Using immunoSEQ multiplex PCR, the repertoire was profiled, and TCRdb retains in-frame clones only, with some absent. Among about 68,000 clones listed, under 85% were seen once. Sequencing was done on a sample of blood. These TCRs come from a man in his fifties or sixties in good health. CDR3s include the opening cysteine and the closing phenylalanine or tryptophan. Each record gives: J gene, D gene, V gene, clone size, CDR3 DNA, CDR3 protein. D genes are given only for firm matches. Part of the rows lack a size; the others show once, few, many or a class for expanded clones.

j_call: TRBJ1-6; d_call: NA; v_call: TRBV7-9; clone_size: NA; cdr3_nt: TGTGCCAGCGGGATCGATAATTCACCCCTCCACTTT; cdr3_aa: CASGIDNSPLHF
j_call: TRBJ2-1; d_call: TRBD2; v_call: TRBV4-1; clone_size: few; cdr3_nt: TGCGCCAGCAGCCAAGACAGCGGGAGTTGGAATGAGCAGTTCTTC; cdr3_aa: CASSQDSGSWNEQFF
j_call: TRBJ1-1; d_call: NA; v_call: TRBV5-1; clone_size: NA; cdr3_nt: TGCGCCAGCAGCTTGAGCGATCTCTACACTGAAGCTTTCTTT; cdr3_aa: CASSLSDLYTEAFF
j_call: TRBJ2-5; d_call: NA; v_call: TRBV5-4; clone_size: NA; cdr3_nt: TGTGCCAGCAGCTTGGGGGTGGGGGTAGGAGAGACCCAGTACTTC; cdr3_aa: CASSLGVGVGETQYF
j_call: TRBJ2-1; d_call: NA; v_call: TRBV29-1; clone_size: NA; cdr3_nt: TGCAGCGTTGACTTTAATCGGAATGAGCAGTTCTTC; cdr3_aa: CSVDFNRNEQFF
j_call: TRBJ2-7; d_call: TRBD2; v_call: TRBV5-4; clone_size: NA; cdr3_nt: TGTGCCAGCAGCGCGGGGGGTGCTTTTCGCTACGAGCAGTACTTC; cdr3_aa: CASSAGGAFRYEQYF
j_call: TRBJ2-3; d_call: TRBD2; v_call: TRBV6-2/TRBV6-3; clone_size: few; cdr3_nt: TGTGCCAGCAGTACTCGGACTAGCGGGAAATCAGATACGCAGTATTTT; cdr3_aa: CASSTRTSGKSDTQYF
j_call: TRBJ2-1; d_call: NA; v_call: TRBV3-1/TRBV3-2; clone_size: NA; cdr3_nt: TGTGCCAGCAGCCGCCATCAACCCGGGGTGGCCGACAATGAGCAGTTCTTC; cdr3_aa: CASSRHQPGVADNEQFF
j_call: TRBJ1-2; d_call: NA; v_call: TRBV29-1; clone_size: NA; cdr3_nt: TGCAGCGTTGACACAGGGACTGGCGGCTACACCTTC; cdr3_aa: CSVDTGTGGYTF
j_call: TRBJ2-7; d_call: TRBD1; v_call: TRBV7-6; clone_size: NA; cdr3_nt: TGTGCCAGCAGCTCTCCCCGGGACAGGGGGCTCGGTGAGCAGTACTTC; cdr3_aa: CASSSPRDRGLGEQYF
j_call: TRBJ2-5; d_call: TRBD2; v_call: TRBV3-1/TRBV3-2; clone_size: NA; cdr3_nt: TGTGCCAGCAGCATGCGGACTAGCGGGAGGGAAGAGACCCAGTACTTC; cdr3_aa: CASSMRTSGREETQYF
j_call: TRBJ1-2; d_call: NA; v_call: TRBV30; clone_size: NA; cdr3_nt: TGTGCCTCACCGGGACACTTTGATCGATCGCTTAACTATGGCTACACCTTC; cdr3_aa: CASPGHFDRSLNYGYTF
j_call: TRBJ2-1; d_call: TRBD2; v_call: TRBV5-4; clone_size: NA; cdr3_nt: TGTGCCAGCAGCTTCGGGGGGAACAATGAGCAGTTCTTC; cdr3_aa: CASSFGGNNEQFF
j_call: TRBJ2-5; d_call: NA; v_call: TRBV5-1; clone_size: NA; cdr3_nt: TGCGCCAGCAGCTTGGGGACACCTCGCTGGGAGACCCAGTACTTC; cdr3_aa: CASSLGTPRWETQYF
j_call: TRBJ2-1; d_call: NA; v_call: TRBV10-3; clone_size: NA; cdr3_nt: TGTGCCACGGGGGACTTGTACAATGAGCAGTTCTTC; cdr3_aa: CATGDLYNEQFF
j_call: TRBJ1-2; d_call: NA; v_call: TRBV29-1; clone_size: once; cdr3_nt: TGCAGCGTTGAGATGAACTATGGCTACACCTTC; cdr3_aa: CSVEMNYGYTF
j_call: TRBJ2-7; d_call: NA; v_call: TRBV4-2; clone_size: once; cdr3_nt: TGTGCCAGCAGCCAGTGGGGGAGTATCCACGAGCAGTACTTC; cdr3_aa: CASSQWGSIHEQYF
j_call: TRBJ2-7; d_call: NA; v_call: TRBV27; clone_size: few; cdr3_nt: TGTGCCAGCAGTTCCCCCTCCTACGAGCAGTACTTC; cdr3_aa: CASSSPSYEQYF
j_call: TRBJ2-3; d_call: TRBD1; v_call: TRBV28; clone_size: NA; cdr3_nt: TGTGCCAGCAGCTTCGCGGACAGGGGGCTAGAAACAGATACGCAGTATTTT; cdr3_aa: CASSFADRGLETDTQYF
j_call: TRBJ1-2; d_call: NA; v_call: TRBV29-1; clone_size: NA; cdr3_nt: TGCAGCGTTGAATCCGGGGATGGCTACACCTTC; cdr3_aa: CSVESGDGYTF
j_call: TRBJ1-4; d_call: NA; v_call: TRBV19; clone_size: NA; cdr3_nt: TGTGCCAGTAGTATCGGGGGCCAAAAACTGTTTTTT; cdr3_aa: CASSIGGQKLFF
j_call: TRBJ2-2; d_call: NA; v_call: TRBV19; clone_size: NA; cdr3_nt: TGTGCCAGTAGTCGCGGGACCCTTAACACCGGGGAGCTGTTTTTT; cdr3_aa: CASSRGTLNTGELFF
j_call: TRBJ1-1; d_call: NA; v_call: TRBV27; clone_size: NA; cdr3_nt: TGTGCCAGCAGGCAGGGCCAGAACACTGAAGCTTTCTTT; cdr3_aa: CASRQGQNTEAFF
j_call: TRBJ1-1; d_call: TRBD1; v_call: TRBV14; clone_size: NA; cdr3_nt: TGTGCCAGCAGCCAAGGCGGGACAGTACGTAATACTGAAGCTTTCTTT; cdr3_aa: CASSQGGTVRNTEAFF
j_call: TRBJ2-7; d_call: NA; v_call: TRBV27; clone_size: few; cdr3_nt: TGTGCCAGCAGTTTTTCAGGGGCCCCCTACGAGCAGTACTTC; cdr3_aa: CASSFSGAPYEQYF
j_call: TRBJ2-3; d_call: TRBD2; v_call: TRBV4-1; clone_size: NA; cdr3_nt: TGCGCCAGCAGCCTGTGGGAGGGCGGGAGAGATACGCAGTATTTT; cdr3_aa: CASSLWEGGRDTQYF
j_call: TRBJ1-4; d_call: TRBD1; v_call: TRBV19; clone_size: NA; cdr3_nt: TGTGCCAGTAGTATAGGACAGGGATTCTCAACTAATGAAAAACTGTTTTTT; cdr3_aa: CASSIGQGFSTNEKLFF
j_call: TRBJ2-7; d_call: NA; v_call: TRBV19; clone_size: NA; cdr3_nt: TGTGCCAGTAGTATAGGACCGCCCTACGAGCAGTACTTC; cdr3_aa: CASSIGPPYEQYF
j_call: TRBJ2-1; d_call: TRBD2; v_call: TRBV15; clone_size: NA; cdr3_nt: TGTGCCACCACTCGGGCGGGAGGGGTCGATGAGCAGTTCTTC; cdr3_aa: CATTRAGGVDEQFF
j_call: TRBJ1-2; d_call: NA; v_call: TRBV5-4; clone_size: few; cdr3_nt: TGTGCCAGCAGTCCCGCGGGGCAGTACAAGGGCTACACCTTC; cdr3_aa: CASSPAGQYKGYTF
j_call: TRBJ2-7; d_call: TRBD2; v_call: TRBV5-1; clone_size: once; cdr3_nt: TGCGCCAGCACCCCGTGGGGGGGTAGCACCTACGAGCAGTACTTC; cdr3_aa: CASTPWGGSTYEQYF
j_call: TRBJ2-3; d_call: TRBD2; v_call: TRBV4-1; clone_size: NA; cdr3_nt: TGCGCCAGCAGCCCTATAGCGGGAGGGCCCTCAGATACGCAGTATTTT; cdr3_aa: CASSPIAGGPSDTQYF
j_call: TRBJ2-1; d_call: NA; v_call: TRBV5-5; clone_size: NA; cdr3_nt: TGTGCCAGCAGCTTCAATCCGGTCAGGGAAAGGAATGAGCAGTTCTTC; cdr3_aa: CASSFNPVRERNEQFF
j_call: TRBJ1-6; d_call: TRBD1; v_call: TRBV27; clone_size: NA; cdr3_nt: TGTGCCAGCAGTTCACAGGGGTACTCACCCCTCCACTTT; cdr3_aa: CASSSQGYSPLHF
j_call: TRBJ2-7; d_call: NA; v_call: TRBV4-3; clone_size: NA; cdr3_nt: TGCGCCAGCAGCCAAGATAGAGGGCTTAGACAGTCTTCCTACGAGCAGTACTTC; cdr3_aa: CASSQDRGLRQSSYEQYF
j_call: TRBJ2-7; d_call: TRBD2; v_call: TRBV18; clone_size: NA; cdr3_nt: TGTGCCAGCTCACCAGCTGGGGCGAGCGGGATTCCGAAATACGAGCAGTACTTC; cdr3_aa: CASSPAGASGIPKYEQYF
j_call: TRBJ1-1; d_call: TRBD1; v_call: TRBV5-4; clone_size: NA; cdr3_nt: TGTGCCAGCAGCAGAAGACCAGGGGGCGCAGGCTCTGAAGCTTTCTTT; cdr3_aa: CASSRRPGGAGSEAFF
j_call: TRBJ2-1; d_call: TRBD1; v_call: TRBV3-1/TRBV3-2; clone_size: NA; cdr3_nt: TGTGCCAGCGGGGACAGGGGGTACAATGAGCAGTTCTTC; cdr3_aa: CASGDRGYNEQFF
j_call: TRBJ2-2; d_call: NA; v_call: TRBV25-1; clone_size: NA; cdr3_nt: TGTGCCAGCAGAAACAGGGTTGGCGGGGAGCTGTTTTTT; cdr3_aa: CASRNRVGGELFF
j_call: TRBJ2-5; d_call: TRBD1; v_call: TRBV5-1; clone_size: NA; cdr3_nt: TGCGCCAGCAGCTACTACCCGGGACAGGGGGGAGAGACCCAGTACTTC; cdr3_aa: CASSYYPGQGGETQYF
j_call: TRBJ2-1; d_call: NA; v_call: TRBV20-1; clone_size: NA; cdr3_nt: TGCAGTGCTAGGGTTCACGGAGGGCAGTTCTTC; cdr3_aa: CSARVHGGQFF
j_call: TRBJ2-6; d_call: TRBD1; v_call: TRBV30; clone_size: NA; cdr3_nt: TGTGCCTGGCAACCGCCGGGACAGACGAAGTTTTCTAGCTCTGGGGCCAACGTCCTGACTTTC; cdr3_aa: CAWQPPGQTKFSSSGANVLTF